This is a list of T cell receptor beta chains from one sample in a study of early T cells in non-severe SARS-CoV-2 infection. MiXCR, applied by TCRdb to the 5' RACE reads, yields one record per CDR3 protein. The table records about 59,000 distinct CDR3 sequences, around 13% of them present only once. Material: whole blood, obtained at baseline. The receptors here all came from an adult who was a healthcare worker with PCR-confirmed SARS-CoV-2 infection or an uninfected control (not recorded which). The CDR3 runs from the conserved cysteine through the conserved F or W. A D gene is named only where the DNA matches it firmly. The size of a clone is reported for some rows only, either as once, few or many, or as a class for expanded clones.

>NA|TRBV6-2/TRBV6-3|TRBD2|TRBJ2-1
TGTGCCAGCAGTTCCCTGACTAGCGAAATCTACAATGAGCAGTTCTTC
CASSSLTSEIYNEQFF
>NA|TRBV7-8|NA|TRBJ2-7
TGTGCCAGCAGCGATAGGGGGTCCGGCTACGAGCAGTACTTC
CASSDRGSGYEQYF
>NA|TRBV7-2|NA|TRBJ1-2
TGTGCCAGCAGCTTACCTTGGACTAACTATGGCTACACCTTC
CASSLPWTNYGYTF
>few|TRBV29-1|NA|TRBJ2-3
TGCAGCGTAACATCTAGCACAGATACGCAGTATTTT
CSVTSSTDTQYF
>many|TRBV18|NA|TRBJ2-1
TGTGCCAGCTCACATGGCGGGAATCCCTACAATGAGCAGTTCTTC
CASSHGGNPYNEQFF
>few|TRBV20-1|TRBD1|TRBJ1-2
TGCAGTGCTAGAGATCGACAGGGGGCTGGCTACACCTTC
CSARDRQGAGYTF
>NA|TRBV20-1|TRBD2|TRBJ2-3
TGCAGTGCTAGAAAAGTCGGACTAGCGGGGATTAACACAGATACGCAGTATTTT
CSARKVGLAGINTDTQYF
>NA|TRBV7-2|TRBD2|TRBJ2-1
TGTGCCAGCAGCAGACTAGCGGGGGATGAGCAGTTCTTC
CASSRLAGDEQFF
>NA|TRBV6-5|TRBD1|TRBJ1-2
TGTGCCAGCAGTTCGCAGGGGGGCCGGAACTATGGCTACACCTTC
CASSSQGGRNYGYTF
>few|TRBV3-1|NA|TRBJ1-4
TGTGCCAGCAGCCAAGAATGGGGGAAGTCTAATGAAAAACTGTTTTTT
CASSQEWGKSNEKLFF
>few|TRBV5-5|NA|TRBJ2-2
TGTGCCAGCAGCTTGGCCCTCAGGGGCGCGAACACCGGGGAGCTGTTTTTT
CASSLALRGANTGELFF
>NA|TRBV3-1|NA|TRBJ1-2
TGTGCCAGCAGCCACGGACAATTCTATGGCTACACCTTC
CASSHGQFYGYTF
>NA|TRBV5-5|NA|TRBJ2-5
TGTGCCAGCAGCCCCCGAATCACAGGAGCCGAGACCCAGTACTTC
CASSPRITGAETQYF
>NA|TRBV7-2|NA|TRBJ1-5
TGTGCCAGCAGCTTACAGGGTATCGATCAGCCCCAGCATTTT
CASSLQGIDQPQHF
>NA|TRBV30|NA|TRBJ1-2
TGTGCCTGGAGTGTAGGAAGGCCCAGGGGCTATGGCTACACCTTC
CAWSVGRPRGYGYTF
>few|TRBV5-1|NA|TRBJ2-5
TGCGCCAGCAGCTGGGGGGCCGGAGAGACCCAGTACTTC
CASSWGAGETQYF
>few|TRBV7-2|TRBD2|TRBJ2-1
TGTGCCAGCAGCTCGAGGACTAGCGGGCGTAACAATGAGCAGTTCTTC
CASSSRTSGRNNEQFF
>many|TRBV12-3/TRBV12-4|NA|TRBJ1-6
TGTGCCACCCTTAGCACGGTCAGCGATAATTCACCCCTCCACTTT
CATLSTVSDNSPLHF
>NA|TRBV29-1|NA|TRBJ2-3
TGCAGCGTTGAAGTACTAGCCCCAGATACGCAGTATTTT
CSVEVLAPDTQYF
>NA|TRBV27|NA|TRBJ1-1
TGTGCCAGCAGTTTACCCGACAGGTACGCTGAAGCTTTCTTT
CASSLPDRYAEAFF
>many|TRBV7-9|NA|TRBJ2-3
TGTGCCAGCAGCCGCGACGGCACAGATACGCAGTATTTT
CASSRDGTDTQYF
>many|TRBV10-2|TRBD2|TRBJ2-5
TGCGCCAGCAGGGAAGCGGGGGCCGCCCAAGAGACCCAGTACTTC
CASREAGAAQETQYF
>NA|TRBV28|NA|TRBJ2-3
TGTGCCAGCAGTTTCCCCACCCTGAAGTATTTT
CASSFPTLKYF
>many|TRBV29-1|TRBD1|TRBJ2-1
TGCAGCGCAGTATCGGACAGGGAACCCTACAATGAGCAGTTCTTC
CSAVSDREPYNEQFF
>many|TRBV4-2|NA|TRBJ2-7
TGTGCCAGCAGCCAAGTAGAGACTAGTGCCTACGAGCAGTACTTC
CASSQVETSAYEQYF
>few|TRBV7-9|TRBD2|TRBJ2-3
TGTGCCAGCAGCTTAAGAGCGGGGTCAAGCACAGATACGCAGTATTTT
CASSLRAGSSTDTQYF
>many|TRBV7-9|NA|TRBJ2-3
TGTGCCAGCAGCCCTAAGGGGGGAGATACGCAGTATTTT
CASSPKGGDTQYF
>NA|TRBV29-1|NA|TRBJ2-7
TGCAGCGTTGGGACATCCTCCTACGAGCAGTACTTC
CSVGTSSYEQYF
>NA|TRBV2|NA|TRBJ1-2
TGTGCCAGCAGGAGGGCTAACTATGGCTACACCTTC
CASRRANYGYTF
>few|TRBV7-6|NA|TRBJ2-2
TGTGCCAGCAGCTTCCAGGGTACCGGGGAGCTGTTTTTT
CASSFQGTGELFF
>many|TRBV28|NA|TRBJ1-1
TGTGCCAGCAACTGGGACGGGGTGAACACTGAAGCTTTCTTT
CASNWDGVNTEAFF
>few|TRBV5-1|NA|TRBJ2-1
TGCGCCAGCAGCTTGACGATAGGTAATGAGCAGTTCTTC
CASSLTIGNEQFF
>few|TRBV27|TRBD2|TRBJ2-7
TGTGCCAGCAGTCCGCTGTCGCGGGAGGTTTACGAGCAGTACTTC
CASSPLSREVYEQYF
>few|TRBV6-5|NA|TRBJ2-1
TGTGCCAGCAGTACCCCTGGGGGGCCCTACAATGAGCAGTTCTTC
CASSTPGGPYNEQFF
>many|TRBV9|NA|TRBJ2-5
TGTGCCAGCAGCCCCGAAGGCGTTGAGACCCAGTACTTC
CASSPEGVETQYF
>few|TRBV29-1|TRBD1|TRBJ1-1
TGCAGCGTTACAGGGACAGGGGCTGAAGCTTTCTTT
CSVTGTGAEAFF
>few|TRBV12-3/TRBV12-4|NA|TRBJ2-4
TGTGCCAGCAGTTTAGCTAGAAACATTCAGTACTTC
CASSLARNIQYF
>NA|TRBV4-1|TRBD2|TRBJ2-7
TGCGCCAGCAGCCCTGGGCGGGGAGCGGGGGATTACGAGCAGTACTTC
CASSPGRGAGDYEQYF
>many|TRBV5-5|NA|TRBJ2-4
TGTGCCAGCACCCCCGAGTCCAAAAACATTCAGTACTTC
CASTPESKNIQYF
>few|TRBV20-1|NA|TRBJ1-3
TGCAGTGCTAGTGGGCAGGGGCAACGGAACACCATATATTTT
CSASGQGQRNTIYF
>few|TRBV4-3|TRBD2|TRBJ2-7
TGCGCCAGCAGCCTCGGACTAGCGGTGTCCTACGAGCAGTACTTC
CASSLGLAVSYEQYF
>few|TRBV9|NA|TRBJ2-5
TGTGCCAGCAGCGTAGAGGCGGCCCAAGAGACCCAGTACTTC
CASSVEAAQETQYF
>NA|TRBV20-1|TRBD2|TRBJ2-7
TGCAGTGCTAAGTCTACTAGCGGGGGATTCTACGAGCAGTACTTC
CSAKSTSGGFYEQYF
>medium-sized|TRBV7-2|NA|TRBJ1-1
TGTGCCAGCAGCTTAGGGTACACTGAAGCTTTCTTT
CASSLGYTEAFF
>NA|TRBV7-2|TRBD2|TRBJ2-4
TGTGCCAGCAGCCCCACTCTAGCGGGAGGCGCCAAAAACATTCAGTACTTC
CASSPTLAGGAKNIQYF
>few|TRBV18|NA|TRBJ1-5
TGTGCCAGCTCCAGGGGTGCTAGCAATCAGCCCCAGCATTTT
CASSRGASNQPQHF
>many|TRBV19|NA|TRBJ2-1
TGTGCCAGTAGTATAGATCTTACAGGGCGTCCTCCTGAGCAGTTCTTC
CASSIDLTGRPPEQFF
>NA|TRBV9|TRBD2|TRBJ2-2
TGTGCCAGCAGCTTCTCTAGCGGGATTGTAGCCGGGGAGCTGTTTTTT
CASSFSSGIVAGELFF
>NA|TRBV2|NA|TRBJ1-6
TGTGCCAGCAGTGGGGGGGCCGGGAATTCACCCCTCCACTTT
CASSGGAGNSPLHF
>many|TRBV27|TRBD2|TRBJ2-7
TGTGCCAGCAAGCCGGGACTAGCTCTACGAGAGCAGTACTTC
CASKPGLALREQYF
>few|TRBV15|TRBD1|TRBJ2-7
TGTGCCACCAGCAGAGATCTACAGGGACAGGCCTACGAGCAGTACTTC
CATSRDLQGQAYEQYF
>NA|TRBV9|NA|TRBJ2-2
TGTGCCAGCAGTGCCGGGACGACCAGCACCGGGGAGCTGTTTTTT
CASSAGTTSTGELFF
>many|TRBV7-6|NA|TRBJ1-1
TGTGCCAGCAGCTTAGCGACCGGGGCCCTGAACACTGAAGCTTTCTTT
CASSLATGALNTEAFF